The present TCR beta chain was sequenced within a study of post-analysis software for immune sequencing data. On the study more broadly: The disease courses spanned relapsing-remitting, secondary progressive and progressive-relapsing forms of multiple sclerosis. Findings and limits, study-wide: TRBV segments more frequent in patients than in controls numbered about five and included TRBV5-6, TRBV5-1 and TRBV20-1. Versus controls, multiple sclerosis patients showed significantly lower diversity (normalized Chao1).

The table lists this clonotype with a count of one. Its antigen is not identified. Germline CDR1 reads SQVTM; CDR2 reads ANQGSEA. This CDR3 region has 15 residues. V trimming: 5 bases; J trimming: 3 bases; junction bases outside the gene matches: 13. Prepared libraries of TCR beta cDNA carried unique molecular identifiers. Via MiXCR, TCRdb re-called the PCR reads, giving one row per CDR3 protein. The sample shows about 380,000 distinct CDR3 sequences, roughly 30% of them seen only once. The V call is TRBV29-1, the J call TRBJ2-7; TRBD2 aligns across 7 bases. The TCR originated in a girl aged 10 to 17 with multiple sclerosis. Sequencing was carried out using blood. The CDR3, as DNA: TGCAGCGTTCCCGGGCTAAGCGGGGACCGCTACGAGCAGTACTTC. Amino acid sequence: CSVPGLSGDRYEQYF.